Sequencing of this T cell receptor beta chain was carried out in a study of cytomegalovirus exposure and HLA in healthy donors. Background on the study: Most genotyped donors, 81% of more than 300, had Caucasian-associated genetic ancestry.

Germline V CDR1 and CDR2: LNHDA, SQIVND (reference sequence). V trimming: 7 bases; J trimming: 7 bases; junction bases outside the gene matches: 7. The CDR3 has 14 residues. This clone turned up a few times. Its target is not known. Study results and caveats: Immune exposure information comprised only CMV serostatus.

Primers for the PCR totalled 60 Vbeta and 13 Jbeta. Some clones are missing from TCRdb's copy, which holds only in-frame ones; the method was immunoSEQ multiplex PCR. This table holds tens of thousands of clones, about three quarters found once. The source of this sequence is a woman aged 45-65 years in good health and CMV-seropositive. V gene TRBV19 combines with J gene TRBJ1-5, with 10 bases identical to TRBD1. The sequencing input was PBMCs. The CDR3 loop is CASNLDRGEQPQHF. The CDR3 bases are TGTGCCAGTAATCTGGACAGGGGGGAACAGCCCCAGCATTTT.